The 19 T cell receptor beta chains reported below all come from one sample, sequenced in a study of shared clonotypes between healthy human individuals. TCRdb's table, derived via immunoSEQ multiplex PCR, lists solely in-frame clones and lacks some. This table has about 2.4 million clones, roughly 92% appearing once. Material: naive CD4+ T cells sorted from blood. Subset defined: CD45RA+ positively selected. The receptors were sampled from a man between 18 and 29 years old in good health.

The CDR3 region is CASSLGQADYGYTF. CDR3 nucleotide sequence: TGTGCCAGCAGCTTGGGACAGGCTGACTATGGCTACACCTTC. The rearrangement links TRBV5-6 to TRBJ1-2, with D tentatively TRBD1 (6 bases). The V end lost 0 bases, the J end lost 3 bases, and 9 bases lay between the germline ends. There are 14 residues in the CDR3. Germline V CDR1 and CDR2: SGHDT, YYEEEE.

The chain recombines TRBV6-1 with TRBJ1-6; unclear D gene. CDR3 length equals 16 residues. V shed 2 bases and J shed 0 bases, with 8 bases lying between them. Germline CDR1 MNHNS, CDR2 SASEGT. This chain's CDR3 is CASSENESSYNSPLHF. For the CDR3, the DNA is TGTGCCAGCAGTGAAAACGAAAGCTCCTATAATTCACCCCTCCACTTT.

The chain is built from TRBV10-1 and TRBJ1-1; 7 bases are shared with TRBD1. The CDR3 spans 14 residues. The trim removed 3 bases at V and 6 bases at J, leaving 7 bases unmatched. Germline assignment: CDR1 WNHNN and CDR2 SYGVQD (reference sequence). The CDR3 loop is CASSETRGLAEAFF. The CDR3, as DNA: TGCGCCAGCAGTGAAACCAGGGGGTTGGCTGAAGCTTTCTTT.

The V call is TRBV27, the J call TRBJ1-6, with D tentatively TRBD1 (5 bases). Germline-derived CDR1 and CDR2 are MNHEY and SMNVEV (reference sequence). Trimming pared 2 bases from V and 0 bases from J, leaving 20 bases between. The CDR3 has 20 residues. The CDR3 region is CASSLRLGTVSRSYNSPLHF. The CDR3, as DNA: TGTGCCAGCAGTTTACGGTTGGGGACGGTGAGCCGCTCCTATAATTCACCCCTCCACTTT.

The chain employs TRBV5-1 and TRBJ1-4; D gene uncertain. The germline CDR1 and CDR2 sequences are SGHRS and YFSETQ. Trimming left V 1 base short and J 3 bases short, with 7 bases between. The CDR3 has 14 residues. CDR3 loop: CASSLSQSNEKLFF. In DNA form, the CDR3 reads TGCGCCAGCAGCTTGTCTCAATCTAATGAAAAACTGTTTTTT.

This clone came up once. This chain uses TRBV2 with TRBJ2-2, with a tentative D call TRBD2 (6 bases). V was pared by 4 bases and J by 5 bases, with 11 bases between. Germline assignment: CDR1 SNHLY and CDR2 FYNNEI. This CDR3 region has 14 residues. CDR3 DNA: TGTGCCAGCAGTGTAGCGGTTACTACCGGGGAGCTGTTTTTT. It translates to CASSVAVTTGELFF.

The chain carries TRBV5-1 and TRBJ2-7; TRBD1 might be the D (6 bases). CDR3 length: 14 residues. V lost 0 bases, J lost 2 bases, and 9 bases lay in between. Germline CDR1 SGHRS, CDR2 YFSETQ. The CDR3 loop reads CASSLDRVAYEQYF. In DNA form, the CDR3 reads TGCGCCAGCAGCTTGGACAGGGTGGCCTACGAGCAGTACTTC.

The chain employs TRBV5-1 and TRBJ2-2; D ambiguous. This CDR3 is 13 amino acids long. The ends were cut back, 5 bases at V and 6 bases at J, with 11 bases in the middle. The germline V gene encodes CDR1 SGHRS and CDR2 YFSETQ. CDR3 amino acids: CASRPQDSGELFF. DNA of the CDR3: TGCGCCAGCAGACCTCAAGATTCCGGGGAGCTGTTTTTT. The full variable domain, rest sourced from reference TRBV5-1 and TRBJ2-2, is KAGVTQTPRYLIKTRGQQVTLSCSPISGHRSVSWYQQTPGQGLQFLFEYFSETQRNKGNFPGRFSGRQFSNSRSEMNVSTLELGDSALYLCASRPQDSGELFFGEGSRLTVL.

This clone was detected only once. The V and J genes are TRBV15 and TRBJ2-2; D gene ambiguous. The CDR3 consists of 17 residues. V was pared by 0 bases and J by 4 bases, with 15 bases between. From germline, CDR1 is LNHNV and CDR2 YYDKDF (reference sequence). The CDR3 reads CATSRDTVRVSTGELFF. In nucleotides, the CDR3 is TGTGCCACCAGCAGAGATACAGTCCGGGTGAGCACCGGGGAGCTGTTTTTT.

DNA for the CDR3: TGTGCCAGCAGGATCGGCGTTCAAGAGACCCAGTACTTC. It codes for CASRIGVQETQYF. J is TRBJ2-5 and V is TRBV5-6; D gene ambiguous. CDR1 SGHDT and CDR2 YYEEEE come from the germline V gene. This CDR3 has 13 residues. Trimming shortened V by 5 bases and J by 2 bases, and 10 bases separated the two germline ends.

The V and J genes are TRBV13 and TRBJ2-7; the D is unclear. Germline V CDR1 and CDR2: PRHDT, FYEKMQ (reference sequence). This CDR3 spans 16 amino acids. V lost 0 bases to trimming and J lost 2 bases, with 14 bases between them. CDR3 bases: TGTGCCAGCAGCTTAGGCCTACCGGCCCGGGCCTACGAGCAGTACTTC. Its protein is CASSLGLPARAYEQYF.

CDR3 nucleotides: TGTGCCAGCAGCCAAGATCTTCGGGCACAGGGGGCGCGAACTGAAGCTTTCTTT. Translated, it gives CASSQDLRAQGARTEAFF. The V and J genes are TRBV4-2 and TRBJ1-1; 9 bases map to TRBD1. CDR1 and CDR2 from the germline V gene are LGHNA and YNFKEQ. The CDR3 has 18 residues. V dropped 0 bases and J dropped 5; count of bases not matched to a gene: 13.

Worth noting for this clone: This same CDR3 is encoded by further DNA sequences in the sample. The chain recombines TRBV9 with TRBJ2-3; weak D call: TRBD2 (6 bases). The CDR3 sequence is 15 residues long. V lost 0 bases and J lost 0, with 8 bases in between. Germline CDR1 is SGDLS and CDR2 is YYNGEE. CDR3 in amino acids: CASSVEGTSTDTQYF. CDR3 sequence (DNA): TGTGCCAGCAGCGTAGAAGGGACTAGCACAGATACGCAGTATTTT. Full variable domain (rest looked up from reference TRBV9 and TRBJ2-3): DSGVTQTPKHLITATGQRVTLRCSPRSGDLSVYWYQQSLDQGLQFLIQYYNGEERAKGNILERFSAQQFPDLHSELNLSSLELGDSALYFCASSVEGTSTDTQYFGPGTRLTVL.

The rearrangement joins TRBV7-9 to TRBJ2-3; 9 bases agree with TRBD1. V lost 0 bases, J lost 6 bases, and 4 bases stayed unmatched. Germline values: CDR1 SEHNR, CDR2 FQNEAQ (reference sequence). This CDR3 region has 15 residues. The CDR3: CASSLALDRGDTQYF. CDR3 DNA sequence: TGTGCCAGCAGCTTAGCCCTGGACAGGGGCGATACGCAGTATTTT.

CDR3 residues: CASSVGLAVDTQYF. The CDR3 DNA follows: TGTGCCAGTAGTGTGGGACTAGCGGTAGATACGCAGTATTTT. The chain couples TRBV19 to TRBJ2-3; 11 nucleotides line up with TRBD2. J was trimmed by 5 bases and V by 5 bases; bases with no gene match: 3. The CDR3 covers 14 residues. Germline V gene lookup returns CDR1 LNHDA and CDR2 SQIVND (reference sequence). The full variable domain, its missing parts supplied by reference TRBV19 and TRBJ2-3, is DGGITQSPKYLFRKEGQNVTLSCEQNLNHDAMYWYRQDPGQGLRLIYYSQIVNDFQKGDIAEGYSVSREKKESFPLTVTSAQKNPTAFYLCASSVGLAVDTQYFGPGTRLTVL.

The rearrangement joins TRBV28 to TRBJ1-6; no clear D gene. This CDR3 comprises 12 residues. The V end lost 5 bases, the J end lost 11 bases, and 10 bases lay between the germline ends. Germline V gene data show CDR1 as MDHEN and CDR2 as SYDVKM. In nucleotides, the CDR3 is TGTGCCAGCAGTATGACCGATGCACCCCTCCACTTT. Protein product: CASSMTDAPLHF.

This chain connects TRBV5-1 to TRBJ2-1; 8 bases line up with TRBD2. Germline lookup yields CDR1 SGHRS and CDR2 YFSETQ. The CDR3 has 17 amino acids. The V and J ends lost 3 bases and 4 bases, in that order; junction bases with no gene match: 12. The CDR3 sequence: CASSSAGRGGLYNEQFF. CDR3 sequence (DNA): TGCGCCAGCAGCTCCGCGGGACGGGGGGGCCTGTACAATGAGCAGTTCTTC.

V and J are TRBV19 and TRBJ1-6; the match to TRBD1 covers 7 bases. This CDR3 contains 13 residues. Trimming cost V 9 bases and J 6 bases; bases outside gene matches: 5. Per germline, CDR1 LNHDA and CDR2 SQIVND (reference sequence). For the CDR3, the DNA is TGTGCCAGCGTAGACAGGGTTAATTCACCCCTCCACTTT. Translation: CASVDRVNSPLHF.

This clone was seen only a few times. The rearrangement uses TRBV6-5 and TRBJ1-6; D perhaps matches TRBD1 (5 bases). CDR1 and CDR2 (germline): MNHEY, SVGAGI. Trimming shortened V by 0 bases and J by 7 bases, and 10 bases separated the two germline ends. This CDR3 spans 15 amino acids. CDR3 sequence: CASSYSAGRNSPLHF. CDR3 coding DNA: TGTGCCAGCAGTTACTCGGCAGGGAGAAATTCACCCCTCCACTTT.